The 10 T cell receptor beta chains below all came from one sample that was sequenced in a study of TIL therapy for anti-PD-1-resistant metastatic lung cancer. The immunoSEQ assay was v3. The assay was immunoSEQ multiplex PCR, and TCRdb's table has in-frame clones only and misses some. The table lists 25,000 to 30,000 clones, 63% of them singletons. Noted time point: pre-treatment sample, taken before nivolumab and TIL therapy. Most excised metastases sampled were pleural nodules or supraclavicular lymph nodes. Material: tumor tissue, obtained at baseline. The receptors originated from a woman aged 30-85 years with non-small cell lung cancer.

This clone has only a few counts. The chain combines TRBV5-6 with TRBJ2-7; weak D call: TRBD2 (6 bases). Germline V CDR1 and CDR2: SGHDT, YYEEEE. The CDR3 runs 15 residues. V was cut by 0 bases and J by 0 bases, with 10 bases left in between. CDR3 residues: CASSLGAGLSYEQYF. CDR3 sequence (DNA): TGTGCCAGCAGCTTGGGGGCGGGGCTCTCCTACGAGCAGTACTTC. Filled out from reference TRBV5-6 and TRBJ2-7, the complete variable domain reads DAGVTQSPTHLIKTRGQQVTLRCSPKSGHDTVSWYQQALGQGPQFIFQYYEEEERQRGNFPDRFSGHQFPNYSSELNVNALLLGDSALYLCASSLGAGLSYEQYFGPGTRLTVT.

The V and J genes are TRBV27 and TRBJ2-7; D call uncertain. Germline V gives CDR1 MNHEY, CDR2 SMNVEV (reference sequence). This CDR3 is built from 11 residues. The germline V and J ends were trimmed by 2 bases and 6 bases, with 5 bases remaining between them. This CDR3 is CASSLLGEQYF. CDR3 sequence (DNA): TGTGCCAGCAGTTTACTAGGCGAGCAGTACTTC.

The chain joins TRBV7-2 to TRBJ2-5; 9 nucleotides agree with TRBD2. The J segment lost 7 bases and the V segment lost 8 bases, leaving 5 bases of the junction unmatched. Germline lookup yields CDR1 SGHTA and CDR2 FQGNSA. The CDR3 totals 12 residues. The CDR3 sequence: CASRLAGTTQYF. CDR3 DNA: TGTGCCAGCCGGCTAGCGGGAACGACCCAGTACTTC.

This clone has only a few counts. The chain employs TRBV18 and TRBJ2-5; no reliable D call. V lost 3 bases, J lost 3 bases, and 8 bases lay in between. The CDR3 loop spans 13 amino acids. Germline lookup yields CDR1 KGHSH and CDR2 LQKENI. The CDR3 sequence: CASSPLLKETQYF. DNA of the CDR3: TGTGCCAGCTCACCCCTTCTGAAAGAGACCCAGTACTTC. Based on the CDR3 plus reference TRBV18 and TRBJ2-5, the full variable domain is NAGVMQNPRHLVRRRGQEARLRCSPMKGHSHVYWYRQLPEEGLKFMVYLQKENIIDESGMPKERFSAEFPKEGPSILRIQQVVRGDSAAYFCASSPLLKETQYFGPGTRLLVL.

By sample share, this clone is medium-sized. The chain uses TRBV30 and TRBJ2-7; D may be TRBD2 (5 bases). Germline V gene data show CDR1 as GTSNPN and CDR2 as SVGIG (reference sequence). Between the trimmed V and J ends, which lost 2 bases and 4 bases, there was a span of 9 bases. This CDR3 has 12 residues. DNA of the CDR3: TGTGCCTGGAGTAGTGAGGGATACGAGCAGTACTTC. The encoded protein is CAWSSEGYEQYF.

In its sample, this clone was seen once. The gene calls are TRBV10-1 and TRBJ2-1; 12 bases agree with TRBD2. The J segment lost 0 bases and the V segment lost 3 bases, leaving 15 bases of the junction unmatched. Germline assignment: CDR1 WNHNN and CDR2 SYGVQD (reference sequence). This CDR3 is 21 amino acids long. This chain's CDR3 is CASSDQGFGLAGYGSYNEQFF. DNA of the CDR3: TGCGCCAGCAGTGATCAAGGCTTCGGACTAGCGGGATATGGCTCCTACAATGAGCAGTTCTTC.

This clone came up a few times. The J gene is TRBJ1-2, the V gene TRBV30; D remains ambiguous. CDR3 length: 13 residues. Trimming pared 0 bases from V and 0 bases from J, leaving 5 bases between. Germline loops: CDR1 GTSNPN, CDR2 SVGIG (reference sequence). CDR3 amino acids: CAWSVEANYGYTF. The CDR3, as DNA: TGTGCCTGGAGTGTGGAGGCTAACTATGGCTACACCTTC. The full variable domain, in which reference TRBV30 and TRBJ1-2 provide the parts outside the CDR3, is SQTIHQWPATLVQPVGSPLSLECTVEGTSNPNLYWYRQAAGRGLQLLFYSVGIGQISSEVPQNLSASRPQDRQFILSSKKLLLSDSGFYLCAWSVEANYGYTFGSGTRLTVV.

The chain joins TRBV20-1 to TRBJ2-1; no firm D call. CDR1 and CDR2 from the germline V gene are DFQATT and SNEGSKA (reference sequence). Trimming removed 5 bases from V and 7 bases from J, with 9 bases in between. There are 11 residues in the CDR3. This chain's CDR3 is CSAHRGNEQFF. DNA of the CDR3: TGCAGTGCTCACAGAGGAAATGAGCAGTTCTTC.

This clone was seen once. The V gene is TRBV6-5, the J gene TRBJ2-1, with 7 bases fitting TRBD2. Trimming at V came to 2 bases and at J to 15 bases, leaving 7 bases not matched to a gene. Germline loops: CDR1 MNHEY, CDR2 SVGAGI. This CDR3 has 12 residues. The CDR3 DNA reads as TGTGCCAGCAGTTACGGCGCGGGAGCCCCGTTCTTC. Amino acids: CASSYGAGAPFF.

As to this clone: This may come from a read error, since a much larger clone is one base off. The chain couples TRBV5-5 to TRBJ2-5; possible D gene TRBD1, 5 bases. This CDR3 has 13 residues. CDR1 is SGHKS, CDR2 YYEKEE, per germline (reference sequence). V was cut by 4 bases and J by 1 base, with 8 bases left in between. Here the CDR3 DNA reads TGTGCCAGCAGCCGTGACAGCCAAGAGACCCAGTACTTC. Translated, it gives CASSRDSQETQYF.